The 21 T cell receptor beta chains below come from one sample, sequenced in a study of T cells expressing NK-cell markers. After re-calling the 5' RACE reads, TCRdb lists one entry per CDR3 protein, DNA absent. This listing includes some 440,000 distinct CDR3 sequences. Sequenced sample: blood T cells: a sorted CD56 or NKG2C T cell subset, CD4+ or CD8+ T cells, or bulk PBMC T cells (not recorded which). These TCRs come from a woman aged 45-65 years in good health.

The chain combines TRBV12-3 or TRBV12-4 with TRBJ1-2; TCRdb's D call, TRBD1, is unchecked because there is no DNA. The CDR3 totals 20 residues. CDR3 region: CASSLYVGGAGALTNYGYTF.

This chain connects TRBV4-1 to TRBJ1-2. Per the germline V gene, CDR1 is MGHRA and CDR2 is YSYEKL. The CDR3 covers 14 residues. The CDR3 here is CASSQDLGARGYTF.

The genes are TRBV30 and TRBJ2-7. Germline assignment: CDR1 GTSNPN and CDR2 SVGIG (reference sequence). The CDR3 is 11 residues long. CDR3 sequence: CAWSGAREQYF.

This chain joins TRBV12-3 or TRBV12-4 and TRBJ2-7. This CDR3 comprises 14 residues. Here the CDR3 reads CASSLAQSSYEQYF.

This CDR3 reads CASSPRGDTQYF. This chain links TRBV12-3 or TRBV12-4 with TRBJ2-3; the D gene TCRdb calls, TRBD1, cannot be checked with no DNA. The CDR3 consists of 12 residues.

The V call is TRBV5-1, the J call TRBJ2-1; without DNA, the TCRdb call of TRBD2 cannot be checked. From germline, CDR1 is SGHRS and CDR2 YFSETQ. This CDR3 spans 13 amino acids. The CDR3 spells CASSVQGGNEQFF.

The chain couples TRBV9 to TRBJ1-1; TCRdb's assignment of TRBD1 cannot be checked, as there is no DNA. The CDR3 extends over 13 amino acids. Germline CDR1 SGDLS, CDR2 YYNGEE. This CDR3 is CASSGDRELEAFF.

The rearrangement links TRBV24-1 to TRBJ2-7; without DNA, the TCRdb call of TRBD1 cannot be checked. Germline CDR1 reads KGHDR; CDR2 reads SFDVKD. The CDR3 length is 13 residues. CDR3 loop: CATGAGDTIEQYF.

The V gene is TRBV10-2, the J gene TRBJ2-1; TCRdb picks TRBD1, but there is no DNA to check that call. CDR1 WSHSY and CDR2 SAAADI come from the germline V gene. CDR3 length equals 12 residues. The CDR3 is CASSPGFGVQFF.

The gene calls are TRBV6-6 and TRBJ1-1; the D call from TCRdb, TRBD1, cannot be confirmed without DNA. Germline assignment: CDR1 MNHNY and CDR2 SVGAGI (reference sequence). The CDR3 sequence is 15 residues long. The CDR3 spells CASSPLDRKITEAFF.

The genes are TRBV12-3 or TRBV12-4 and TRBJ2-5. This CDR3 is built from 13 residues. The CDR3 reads CASSLKADGTQYF.

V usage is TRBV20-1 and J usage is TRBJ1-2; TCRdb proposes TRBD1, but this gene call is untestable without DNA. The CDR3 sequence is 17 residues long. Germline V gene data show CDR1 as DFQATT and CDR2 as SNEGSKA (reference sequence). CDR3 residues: CSARAVIGGASNYGYTF.

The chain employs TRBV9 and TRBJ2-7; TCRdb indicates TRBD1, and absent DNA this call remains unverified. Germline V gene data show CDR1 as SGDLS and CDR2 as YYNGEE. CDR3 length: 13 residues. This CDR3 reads CASSRDPIYEQYF.

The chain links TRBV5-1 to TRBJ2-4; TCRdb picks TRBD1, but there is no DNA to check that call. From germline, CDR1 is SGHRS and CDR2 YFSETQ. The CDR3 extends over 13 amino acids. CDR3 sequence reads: CASRGASENIQYF.

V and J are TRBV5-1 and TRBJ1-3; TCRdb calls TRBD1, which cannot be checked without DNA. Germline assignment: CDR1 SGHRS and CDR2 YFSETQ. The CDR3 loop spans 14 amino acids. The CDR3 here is CASNSGTGLNTIYF.

CDR3 in amino acids: CSAKGQNNYGYTF. V is TRBV20-1 and J is TRBJ1-2; checking the TCRdb D call of TRBD1 is not possible without DNA. The CDR3 has 13 amino acids. Looked up from germline, CDR1 is DFQATT and CDR2 is SNEGSKA (reference sequence).

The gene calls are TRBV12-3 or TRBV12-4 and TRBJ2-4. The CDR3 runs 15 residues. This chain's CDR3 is CASSSSGVAKNIQYF.

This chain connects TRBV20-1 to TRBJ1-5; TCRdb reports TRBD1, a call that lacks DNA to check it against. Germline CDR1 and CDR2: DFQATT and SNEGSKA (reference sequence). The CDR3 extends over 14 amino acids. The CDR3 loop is CSADRAEGNQPQHF.

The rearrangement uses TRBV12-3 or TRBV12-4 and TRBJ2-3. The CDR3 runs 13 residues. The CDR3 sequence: CASSLTRHDTQYF.

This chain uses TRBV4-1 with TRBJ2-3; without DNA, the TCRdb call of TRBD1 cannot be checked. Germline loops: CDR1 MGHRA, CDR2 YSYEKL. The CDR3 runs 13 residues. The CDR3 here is CASNTGTKDTQYF.

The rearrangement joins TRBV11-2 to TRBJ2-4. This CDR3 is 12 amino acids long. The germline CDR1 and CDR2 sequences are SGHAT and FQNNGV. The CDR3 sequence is CASSLDSGRTYF.